This TCR beta chain was recorded in a study of blood T cell repertoires in COVID-19. Overall study: The study drew acute and convalescent COVID-19 samples from the United States, Italy and Spain. From T cells, B-cell-depleted T cells, or PBMCs came the material, which was cDNA or gDNA.

Germline V gene lookup returns CDR1 WSHSY and CDR2 SAAADI. The CDR3 runs 14 residues. V gave up 6 bases and J gave up 5 bases; unmatched junction bases: 4. In the authors' methods: Amplified reference gene primers provided the basis for estimating nucleated cell counts. Generated by immunoSEQ multiplex PCR, the TCRdb table keeps only in-frame clones and is missing some. From that table come the V and J calls and clone size; the DNA was used to work out D and trimming. Counted here are about 95,000 clones, around 90% occurring once; the ten biggest clones make up about 3.2%. Sequenced sample: peripheral blood. This receptor was taken from a woman in her sixties or seventies with acute or convalescent COVID-19. The chain has TRBV10-2 and TRBJ1-6, with TRBD1 identical over 7 bases. The DNA of the CDR3 is TGCGCCAGCAGCCCGGGACAGAATAATTCACCCCTCCACTTT. Its translation is CASSPGQNNSPLHF.